This T cell receptor beta chain stems from a study of post-analysis software for immune sequencing data (dated by TCRdb to between 2014 and 2017). Study-wide context: Relapsing-remitting, secondary progressive and progressive-relapsing multiple sclerosis were recorded as disease courses, and subtype annotation was lacking for some patients. The patient repertoires were set against 11 previously published healthy control repertoires from donors whose ages ranged from about 6 to 27 years. A subset of samples was prepared in parallel using single-end sample barcoding, then pooled and co-amplified after Illumina adapter ligation.

As to this clonotype: The target of this receptor is not known. No much larger clone exists at a distance of one base, and base qualities are not known.

The research as a whole found: Roughly 5 TRBV segments, including TRBV5-6, TRBV5-1 and TRBV20-1, were significantly more frequent in patients than controls. Strong co-clustering of samples prepared in the same batch was shown by direct clustering with F measure, prompting a batch-effect correction. The control group was slightly older than the multiple sclerosis patient group. Significantly lower normalized Chao1 diversity was found in multiple sclerosis patients than in controls, suggesting substantial peripheral T-cell clonal expansion.

TCR beta repertoires were profiled from peripheral blood of over 10 young patients with multiple sclerosis to demonstrate the VDJtools post-analysis software. The patients with multiple sclerosis were children and adolescents between about 6 and 15 years of age. Library preparation used PCR. The run used an Illumina HiSeq 2500. To reduce PCR and sequencing biases, unique molecular identifiers were incorporated into the TCR beta cDNA libraries. Roughly 500,000 cDNA molecules were obtained for every 1 to 10 million input T cells, so each molecule roughly corresponded to one T cell. The patient libraries were prepared and sequenced with the same protocol used for the earlier healthy control dataset. Samples belonging to the same batch were prepared together, multiplexed and sequenced on a shared HiSeq lane. As for the original processing: Raw barcoded reads were processed with MIGEC, discarding single-read molecular identifier groups before consensus assembly and CDR3 extraction. Clonotype tables were post-analysed with VDJtools, and diversity was normalized by down-sampling all datasets to the smallest sample size. In repertoire overlap clustering, CDR3 amino acid sequences, but not nucleotide sequences, were matched to correct batch-related cross-sample contamination. TCRdb reanalyzed the raw reads on its own, using fastp at Q25 for trimming and MiXCR for clone calling, and kept in-frame beta chains. Entries that share a CDR3 protein sequence are merged under the most common genes and DNA. These V and J calls rely on TCRdb rather than the paper's analysis. Counted in this sample were 380,000 or so distinct CDR3 sequences; less than 40% of them appeared once. Clones ranked in the top ten supply around an eighth of the sample.

Trimming at the junction amounts to 1 base on V and 6 bases on J, and the germline ends lie 11 bases apart. Sequences SGHTA (CDR1) and FQGNSA (CDR2) are obtained from the germline V gene. The CDR3 holds 14 amino acids from the cysteine to the phenylalanine. Only the CDR3 part of the read is kept: 42 bases, read in frame from the first base. The chain links TRBV7-2 with TRBJ2-3, with no reliable assignment of the D segment. Sequenced input: blood. The receptor was isolated from a girl aged 5-17 years with multiple sclerosis. The CDR3 reads as follows: CASSLGRAVDTQYF. The sequence in DNA is TGTGCCAGCAGCTTAGGCCGGGCCGTGGATACGCAGTATTTT.